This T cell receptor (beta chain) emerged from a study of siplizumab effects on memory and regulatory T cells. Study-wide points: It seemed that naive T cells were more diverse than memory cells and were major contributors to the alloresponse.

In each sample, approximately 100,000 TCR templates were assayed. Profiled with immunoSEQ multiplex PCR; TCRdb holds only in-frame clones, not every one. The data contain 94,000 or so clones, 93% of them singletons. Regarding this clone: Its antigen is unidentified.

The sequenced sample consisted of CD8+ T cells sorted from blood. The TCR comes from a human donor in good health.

This chain's CDR3 is CASSLGGQGVETQYF. CDR3 bases: TGTGCCAGCAGCTTAGGGGGACAGGGGGTTGAGACCCAGTACTTC. The rearrangement links TRBV7-9 to TRBJ2-5; 11 bases align to TRBD1. From germline, CDR1 is SEHNR and CDR2 FQNEAQ (reference sequence). The CDR3 sequence is 15 residues long. V lost 1 base, J lost 5 bases, and 3 bases stayed unmatched.